This T cell receptor beta chain was obtained from a study of early stage breast cancer tumors. Profiling relied on immunoSEQ multiplex PCR, and the TCRdb table lists in-frame clones only, not all of them. The table lists approximately 11,000 clones, about 81% of them singletons, with approximately 14% in the top ten. This CDR3 has 10 amino acids. V was trimmed by 8 bases and J by 3 bases, leaving 4 bases between them. The germline CDR1 and CDR2 sequences are LNHDA and SQIVND (reference sequence). Turning to this clone: Its antigen remains unknown.

Study results and limitations: Compared with adjacent normal breast, tumors showed approximately 2.5-fold denser, more clonal T cells. Commonly generated sequences made up most enriched TCRB sequences shared between patients.

The source material was breast tumor tissue. J is TRBJ1-1 and V is TRBV19; D gene unclear. This receptor was taken from a person aged 65 to 85 with breast cancer. The CDR3 loop is CASGYTEAFF. For the CDR3, the DNA is TGTGCCAGTGGCTACACTGAAGCTTTCTTT.